This TCR beta chain came from a study of T cells after posttransplantation cyclophosphamide. The germline V and J ends were trimmed by 4 bases and 0 bases, with 10 bases remaining between them. CDR1 SGHDT and CDR2 YYEEEE come from the germline V gene. This CDR3 comprises 15 residues. This clone was counted many times. The assay was immunoSEQ multiplex PCR, and TCRdb's table has in-frame clones only and misses some. Observed in the sample are approximately 40,000 clones, none of them singletons. The V and J genes are TRBV5-6 and TRBJ1-4; D is unresolved. The TCR sequence derives from a middle-aged man in good health, CMV-negative, and a related stem cell transplant donor. The sample comprised PBMCs. The CDR3 bases are TGTGCCAGCAGCCCCCGGTCCTCAACTAATGAAAAACTGTTTTTT. It codes for CASSPRSSTNEKLFF.